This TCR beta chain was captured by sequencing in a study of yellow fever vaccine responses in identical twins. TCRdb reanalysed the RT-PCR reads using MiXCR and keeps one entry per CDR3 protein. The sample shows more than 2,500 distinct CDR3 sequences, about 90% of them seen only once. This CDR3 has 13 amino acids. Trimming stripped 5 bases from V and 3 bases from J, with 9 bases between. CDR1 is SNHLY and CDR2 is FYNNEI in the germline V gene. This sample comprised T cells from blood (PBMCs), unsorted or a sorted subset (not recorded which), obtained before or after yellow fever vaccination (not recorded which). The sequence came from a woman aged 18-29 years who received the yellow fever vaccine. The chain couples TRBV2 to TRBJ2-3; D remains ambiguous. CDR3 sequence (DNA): TGTGCCAGCAGTCTCTCCGCGACAGATACGCAGTATTTT. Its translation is CASSLSATDTQYF.